The T cell receptor (beta chain) under discussion was sequenced for a study of breast tumors, draining lymph nodes, adjacent tissues. Samples came from axillary lymph nodes draining the breast cancer. This clonotype was seen more than once but under ten times. TCRdb analysed the multiplex PCR reads with MiXCR anew, one entry per CDR3 protein. Here the sample spans tens of thousands of distinct CDR3 sequences, approximately 20% being singletons. The germline V and J ends were trimmed by 0 bases and 3 bases, with 6 bases remaining between them. This CDR3 is 14 amino acids long. The germline CDR1 and CDR2 sequences are SGHTA and FQGNSA.

The clonotype originates from a female donor with breast cancer. Some clones in this sample may be carry-over from other donors' samples. The chain carries TRBV7-2 and TRBJ1-5; D is ambiguous. Sample: axillary lymph node tissue. In nucleotides, the CDR3 is TGTGCCAGCAGCTTAGCGGGGTTCAATCAGCCCCAGCATTTT. The encoded protein is CASSLAGFNQPQHF. Full variable domain (rest looked up from reference TRBV7-2 and TRBJ1-5): GAGVSQSPSNKVTEKGKDVELRCDPISGHTALYWYRQSLGQGLEFLIYFQGNSAPDKSGLPSDRFSAERTGGSVSTLTIQRTQQEDSAVYLCASSLAGFNQPQHFGDGTRLSIL.